This T cell receptor (beta chain) was documented in a study of T cell changes during pregnancy in multiple sclerosis. Looked up from germline, CDR1 is LGHNA and CDR2 is YNFKEQ. V was pared by 0 bases and J by 5 bases, with 13 bases of the junction left unmatched. There are 18 residues in the CDR3. Sequencing was performed with immunoSEQ multiplex PCR; in TCRdb, only in-frame clones are kept and a portion is missing. The table shows around 92,000 clones, with 94% occurring only once. The sample was peripheral blood, taken in the third trimester of pregnancy. This clonotype was sampled from a female donor with multiple sclerosis, enrolled in a pregnancy study. The chain carries TRBV4-2 and TRBJ2-5, with 9 bases that match TRBD2. For the CDR3, the DNA is TGTGCCAGCAGCCAAGAAGGGACTAGCTCAAGAGGGACGGAGACCCAGTACTTC. Its translation is CASSQEGTSSRGTETQYF.